This T cell receptor beta chain was identified during a study of Ad26.COV2.S vaccination and SARS-CoV-2 variants. Treatment specified: around 19 received Ad26.COV2.S at low or high dose, single or two shots; roughly five received placebo; per-sample allocation not given. Day 63 after the first injection of vaccine or placebo was the sampling time. Here immunoSEQ multiplex PCR was the method, and the copy in TCRdb shows in-frame clones only, minus some. The top ten clones hold around 3.7% of a sample with a few hundred thousand clones, 87% of them seen once. Trimming took off 5 bases at V and 0 bases at J, with 8 bases between the two ends. This CDR3 is built from 13 residues. Germline V CDR1 and CDR2: SGHVS, FNYEAQ.

This sequence originates from a person between 18 and 59 years old who received the Ad26.COV2.S COVID-19 vaccine or a placebo. The starting material was peripheral blood, obtained in a trial of Ad26.COV2.S vaccine versus placebo. This rearrangement joins TRBV7-6 to TRBJ2-7; possible D gene TRBD2, 6 bases. This CDR3 is CASSGGDSYEQYF. The CDR3 region has the DNA TGTGCCAGCAGCGGAGGGGACTCCTACGAGCAGTACTTC.